This note documents a single TCR beta chain sequence. What it recognizes is unknown. The data were produced by immunoSEQ multiplex PCR, yet TCRdb's version contains in-frame clones alone and is incomplete. This table holds about 20,000 clones, approximately 90% found once. V lost 8 bases, J lost 4 bases, and 11 bases lay in between. Per the germline V gene, CDR1 is MRHNA and CDR2 is SNTAGT. The CDR3 sequence is 13 residues long. This specimen comes from a study of OX40 agonist ivuxolimab in advanced cancers. About the study: Patients received intravenous ivuxolimab every 2 weeks at 0.01 to 10 mg/kg. Broader study findings: Compared with CD4+, CD8+ T cells on average had more expanded clones.

The chain carries TRBV6-4 and TRBJ2-2; D remains unclear. The specimen comprised CD4+ or CD8+ T cells sorted from blood, sampled in a trial of the OX40 agonist ivuxolimab. The source of this sequence is an adult with an advanced solid tumor such as melanoma, head and neck, liver or kidney cancer. The CDR3 sequence: CASGPGGTGELFF. CDR3 nucleotide sequence: TGTGCCAGCGGTCCGGGTGGCACCGGGGAGCTGTTTTTT.